This T cell receptor beta chain stems from a study of T cells in Graves' hyperthyroidism and ophthalmopathy. Study-wide background: Peripheral blood was secured at the point of initial diagnosis, before any treatment.

Orbital computed tomography, thyroid ultrasound, serum thyroxine and TRAb, and clinical symptoms together informed the diagnoses. Amplification targeted TCR beta CDR3 regions from RNA transcripts. The HTBI primer set served for first-round RT-PCR of the TCR CDR3. A single record per CDR3 protein comes from TCRdb applying MiXCR to the multiplex PCR reads. The sample has about 560,000 distinct CDR3 sequences, over 15% seen once; the top ten hold around 19%. General observations from the study: Most thyroid-expanded clonotypes above 0.001 were also found in blood.

Between the trimmed V and J ends, which lost 5 bases and 4 bases, there was a span of 14 bases. The CDR3 contains 14 residues. Germline CDR1 is MGHDK and CDR2 is SYGVNS. Turning to this clonotype: Its target is unknown.

Material for sequencing was blood. V is TRBV25-1 and J is TRBJ1-1; unclear D gene. The receptor was derived from a woman between 18 and 29 years old with Graves' hyperthyroidism. The CDR3: CASSREYGSTEAFF. The CDR3 DNA reads as TGTGCCAGCAGTCGGGAGTATGGGAGCACTGAAGCTTTCTTT.